This TCR beta chain derives from a study of human versus mouse CDR3 diversity and MHC coevolution. The CDR3 spans 15 residues. J was trimmed by 5 bases and V by 3 bases; bases with no gene match: 7. Per the germline V gene, CDR1 is LGHNA and CDR2 is YSLEER. Naive CD4 T cells were sorted as CD45RO-negative, CD62L-positive. As regards this clone: What it recognizes is unknown.

Sequenced by immunoSEQ multiplex PCR; TCRdb stores in-frame clones only, minus some. The profile shows tens of thousands of clones, 93% of them singletons. Findings and limits, study-wide: Mice had fewer CDR3 deletions and insertions than humans on average. Human T cells underwent selection on six different MHC II alleles.

Sequenced material: naive CD4+ T cells from blood. Regarding subset: CD45RO-negative CD62L-positive naive CD4 T cells. This sequence originates from a person aged 30 to 70 in good health. This sequence joins TRBV4-3 and TRBJ2-5, with TRBD2 matching 9 bases. The CDR3 DNA reads TGCGCCAGCAGCCAGGGAGGCGGGAGGGGGGAGACCCAGTACTTC. It encodes CASSQGGGRGETQYF.